The T cell receptor (beta chain) under discussion was sequenced for a study of somatic mutations in cytotoxic T cells in rheumatoid arthritis. The study, taken as a whole, reports: Measured CD8+ T-cell clonality, a value compared between rheumatoid arthritis patients and age-matched healthy controls, did not differ significantly. The authors did not know the antigen targets of the expanded CD8+ clones. No age-related increase in CD8+ clonality was seen in healthy controls, but one was seen in rheumatoid arthritis patients.

Sequencing used immunoSEQ multiplex PCR; TCRdb keeps in-frame clones, though not all of them. The table includes about 16,000 clones, about four fifths detected once. The CD4+ and CD8+ fractions came from positive magnetic bead selection and were purity-checked by flow cytometry. On this clone itself: No antigen is known for it.

The specimen sequenced was CD8+ T cells sorted from blood. This TCR derives from a woman in her 50s with rheumatoid arthritis.

CDR3 region: CASSMQERDGYNEQFF. The CDR3 nucleotides read TGTGCCAGCAGCATGCAGGAGCGGGATGGGTACAATGAGCAGTTCTTC. The chain carries TRBV21-1 and TRBJ2-1; no DNA check was done on the table's D call, TRBD2. TRBV21-1 is deemed a pseudogene. The CDR3 loop spans 16 amino acids.